This T cell receptor (beta chain) stems from a study of T cell changes during pregnancy in multiple sclerosis. Germline-derived CDR1 and CDR2 are MNHEY and SMNVEV (reference sequence). V lost 5 bases and J lost 8, with 18 bases in between. The CDR3 is 15 amino acids. TCRdb keeps only in-frame clones here, not all; method: immunoSEQ multiplex PCR. In the table there are roughly 15,000 clones, 84% of which are singletons. The sequenced sample was CD8+ T cells from peripheral blood mononuclear cells, obtained in the second trimester of pregnancy. The sequence was obtained from a female donor in good health, enrolled as a control in a pregnancy study. The gene calls are TRBV27 and TRBJ1-4; the D gene is possibly TRBD1 (6 bases). This chain's CDR3 is CASSVSGGRGEKLFF. CDR3 bases: TGTGCCAGCAGTGTCTCGGGGGGCAGAGGGGAAAAACTGTTTTTT.